This T cell receptor (beta chain) was documented in a study of cytomegalovirus exposure and HLA in healthy donors. Whole-study findings and limits: The authors enumerated over 150 TCR beta chains as linked to cytomegalovirus. About 87% or about 30% of the time was how often most TCR beta V segments were productive, according to an earlier analysis.

A multiplex PCR was run with 60 Vbeta primers and 13 Jbeta primers. Here immunoSEQ multiplex PCR was the method, and the copy in TCRdb shows in-frame clones only, minus some. The sample contains around 130,000 clones, about 80% of which appear only once. A remark on this clone: The antigen is unknown.

Per the germline V gene, CDR1 is SGHRS and CDR2 is YFSETQ. Germline trimming cut 4 bases from V and 5 bases from J; bases unmatched to any gene: 6. The CDR3 runs 15 residues. The chain combines TRBV5-1 with TRBJ1-4, with 9 bases that match TRBD1. Material: PBMCs. The clonotype originates from a woman aged 18 to 35 in good health and CMV-seronegative. The CDR3 DNA follows: TGCGCCAGCAGCAGTACAGGGGGCTTAAATGAAAAACTGTTTTTT. Protein: CASSSTGGLNEKLFF.